Below are 21 T cell receptor beta chains sequenced from a single sample in a study of T-cell memory formation after mild COVID-19 (dated by TCRdb to about 2021). Library preparation was by 5' RACE. This sample was sequenced with an Illumina NovaSeq 6000. TCRdb applied fastp at Q25 and MiXCR to the public reads, then kept only in-frame beta chains. Under each unique CDR3 protein, matching rows form one entry showing the most common genes and DNA. Here the sample has about 49,000 distinct CDR3 sequences; 27% occur a single time. In total, the top ten clones hold roughly two fifths of the sample. Sample: PBMCs or a T cell subset sorted from them (not recorded which). These receptors all stem from a young man who had mild COVID-19 (a few samples of this study predate the infection). The sample titles of this study are shuffled in the database, so cell type and time point are left out; the donor was told from shared clones.

J is TRBJ2-5 and V is TRBV5-1; D might be TRBD2 (5 bases). Trimming removed 0 bases at V and 5 bases at J, with 8 bases between. The germline V gene has CDR1 SGHRS and CDR2 YFSETQ. The CDR3 has 13 residues. For the CDR3, the DNA is TGCGCCAGCAGCTTGGGCCGGAGGGAGACCCAGTACTTC. This translates into CASSLGRRETQYF.

This clonotype was seen more than once but under ten times. This CDR3 reads CASSSTGLVNEQFF. DNA for the CDR3: TGTGCCAGCAGCTCGACCGGACTAGTCAATGAGCAGTTCTTC. This chain connects TRBV7-2 to TRBJ2-1, with 7 nucleotides matching TRBD2. There are 14 residues in the CDR3. Per germline, CDR1 SGHTA and CDR2 FQGNSA. Unmatched junction bases numbered 6, after V lost 4 bases and J lost 6 bases.

The chain links TRBV27 to TRBJ2-5, with D perhaps given as TRBD1 or TRBD2 (6 bases each). CDR3 length: 15 residues. Germline V gene sequence: CDR1 MNHEY, CDR2 SMNVEV (reference sequence). The germline V and J ends were trimmed by 3 bases and 9 bases, with 20 bases remaining between them. Written as DNA, the CDR3 is TGTGCCAGCAGTTTCGAGGGGGGCTACATGGAGGCCCAGTACTTC. Translated, it gives CASSFEGGYMEAQYF.

This clonotype was picked up a small number of times. This chain connects TRBV27 to TRBJ1-2, with D uncertain. Germline CDR1 MNHEY, CDR2 SMNVEV (reference sequence). The CDR3 spans 13 residues. With 4 bases removed from V and 4 bases from J, the gap between germline ends came to 10 bases. For the CDR3, the DNA is TGTGCCAGCAGTTCTAACAGACTCTATGGCTACACCTTC. The encoded protein is CASSSNRLYGYTF.

This chain connects TRBV30 to TRBJ2-2; 7 bases match TRBD1. Germline V gene sequence: CDR1 GTSNPN, CDR2 SVGIG (reference sequence). The ends lost 0 bases at V and 3 bases at J; junction bases unmatched: 10. The CDR3 consists of 17 residues. This CDR3 is CAWSVLSVRGYTGELFF. The CDR3, as DNA: TGTGCCTGGAGTGTACTATCTGTCAGGGGGTACACCGGGGAGCTGTTTTTT.

The rearrangement joins TRBV10-2 to TRBJ1-1, with D possibly being TRBD1 (6 bases). The CDR3 is made up of 13 amino acids. The ends were cut back, 9 bases at V and 4 bases at J, with 15 bases in the middle. Germline assignment: CDR1 WSHSY and CDR2 SAAADI. DNA of the CDR3: TGCGCCAGTAGGGGGGTCTTAAGCACTGAAGCTTTCTTT. Its translation is CASRGVLSTEAFF.

This clonotype was counted between two and nine times. The chain recombines TRBV12-3 or TRBV12-4 with TRBJ1-5; no definite D call. V was clipped by 3 bases and J by 3 bases, with 3 bases between them. The CDR3 runs 12 residues. CDR3 in DNA: TGTGCCAGCAGTTTGATCAATCAGCCCCAGCATTTT. Residues: CASSLINQPQHF.

The chain is built from TRBV6-6 and TRBJ2-7; possibly TRBD2 for D (5 bases). The CDR3 has 15 residues. Germline V CDR1 and CDR2: MNHNY, SVGAGI (reference sequence). V was trimmed by 0 bases and J by 4 bases, leaving 13 bases between them. The CDR3 here is CASSYSRGWAYEQYV. In nucleotides, the CDR3 is TGTGCCAGCAGTTACTCGAGAGGGTGGGCATACGAGCAGTACGTC.

By sample fraction, this clonotype is medium-sized. V usage is TRBV5-1 and J usage is TRBJ1-2; D is unclear. Trimming took 0 bases from V and 12 from J, leaving 9 bases between them. This CDR3 is 11 amino acids long. Germline V gene data show CDR1 as SGHRS and CDR2 as YFSETQ. The CDR3, as DNA: TGCGCCAGCAGCTTGGGCAGCCTACACACCTTC. Protein: CASSLGSLHTF.

This clonotype was recorded a few times. The V call is TRBV7-9, the J call TRBJ2-2; D remains ambiguous. The CDR3 has 14 amino acids. The ends were cut back, 4 bases at V and 4 bases at J, with 10 bases in the middle. Looked up from germline, CDR1 is SEHNR and CDR2 is FQNEAQ (reference sequence). The CDR3: CASSSALGTGELFF. CDR3 nucleotide sequence: TGTGCCAGCAGCTCCGCCCTCGGCACCGGGGAGCTGTTTTTT.

This sequence joins TRBV5-1 and TRBJ2-5, with TRBD1 as a possible D gene (6 bases). The germline CDR1 and CDR2 sequences are SGHRS and YFSETQ. The CDR3 has 14 amino acids. The V gene lost 0 bases and the J gene lost 3 bases, with 9 bases spanning the gap. The CDR3 nucleotides are TGCGCCAGCAGCTTGGCGGACAGAGAAGAGACCCAGTACTTC. Translating gives CASSLADREETQYF.

This chain connects TRBV6-6 to TRBJ1-1; a possible D gene is TRBD1 (6 bases). The germline V gene has CDR1 MNHNY and CDR2 SVGAGI (reference sequence). The CDR3 length is 14 residues. V was trimmed by 8 bases and J by 0 bases, leaving 13 bases between them. Here the CDR3 reads CASADGGLNTEAFF. For the CDR3, the DNA is TGTGCCAGCGCCGACGGGGGGCTGAACACTGAAGCTTTCTTT.

This clonotype has more than one count but fewer than ten. The chain recombines TRBV10-3 with TRBJ2-3, with TRBD2 matching 9 bases. V lost 6 bases to trimming and J lost 2 bases; unmatched junction nucleotides: 6. Germline V gene lookup returns CDR1 ENHRY and CDR2 SYGVKD. The CDR3 consists of 15 residues. The CDR3 sequence: CAISPGGGVTDTQYF. CDR3 bases: TGTGCCATCAGCCCAGGCGGGGGGGTCACAGATACGCAGTATTTT.

V usage is TRBV2 and J usage is TRBJ2-7; D is uncertain. Per germline, CDR1 SNHLY and CDR2 FYNNEI. The CDR3 is made up of 10 amino acids. V was pared by 6 bases and J by 6 bases, with 6 bases between. The CDR3 reads CASRGSEQYF. The CDR3 nucleotides read TGTGCCAGCAGGGGTTCCGAGCAGTACTTC.

The CDR3 protein is CASSSPGLHIYAGELFF. Written as DNA, the CDR3 is TGCGCCAGCAGCTCTCCGGGACTACACATATACGCCGGGGAGCTGTTTTTT. This sequence joins TRBV4-3 and TRBJ2-2, with 7 bases aligning to TRBD2. Trimming at V came to 5 bases and at J to 6 bases, leaving 15 bases not matched to a gene. The CDR3 runs 17 residues. Germline V CDR1 and CDR2: LGHNA, YSLEER.

This clonotype appeared once. The rearrangement links TRBV12-3 or TRBV12-4 to TRBJ1-1; D is perhaps TRBD1 (5 bases). The CDR3 contains 16 residues. V lost 6 bases to trimming and J lost 0 bases, with 17 bases between them. CDR3 residues: CASSRGTGVMNTEAFF. The DNA of the CDR3 is TGTGCCAGCAGCCGGGGGACGGGAGTTATGAACACTGAAGCTTTCTTT.

The chain carries TRBV4-1 and TRBJ1-1; D unresolved. Germline V gene sequence: CDR1 MGHRA, CDR2 YSYEKL. V lost 4 bases and J lost 1, with 10 bases in between. CDR3 length: 14 amino acids. The CDR3 nucleotides are TGCGCCAGCAGCCGGAGGAATTCGAACACTGAAGCTTTCTTT. Encoded protein: CASSRRNSNTEAFF.

As concerns this clonotype: The junction shows a germline mismatch at one end, possibly a read error. V usage is TRBV5-8 and J usage is TRBJ1-4; D is uncertain. The CDR3 extends over 10 amino acids. Germline V lookup: CDR1 SGHTS, CDR2 YDEGEE. The CDR3 region has the DNA TGTGCCAGCAGCTTAAAGGGAGGTCGTTTT. This gives the protein CASSLKGGRF.

The chain carries TRBV4-3 and TRBJ2-7; a possible D gene is TRBD1 (6 bases). The ends were cut back, 8 bases at V and 3 bases at J, with 20 bases in the middle. Germline loops: CDR1 LGHNA, CDR2 YSLEER. The CDR3 has 15 amino acids. This CDR3 is CASQEDRSPFYEQYF. The CDR3 DNA reads TGCGCCAGCCAGGAAGACAGGAGTCCATTCTACGAGCAGTACTTC.

V and J are TRBV7-7 and TRBJ2-7; D not resolved. This CDR3 is built from 12 residues. CDR1 and CDR2 from the germline V gene are SSHAT and FNYEAQ (reference sequence). CDR3: CASLPSSYEQYV. Here the CDR3 DNA reads TGTGCTAGCCTCCCTAGCTCCTACGAGCAGTACGTC.

This clonotype was seen only a few times. This sequence joins TRBV21-1 and TRBJ2-1; the DNA was not used to check the table's D call, TRBD1. TRBV21-1 corresponds to a pseudogene. The CDR3 covers 22 residues. This CDR3 reads CASSNVVEEEYNRGRPYNEQFF. CDR3 DNA sequence: TGTGCCAGCAGCAATGTGGTAGAGGAGGAATACAACAGGGGGCGGCCCTACAATGAGCAGTTCTTC.